Sequencing of this T cell receptor beta chain was carried out in a study of T cell responses to AZD1222 COVID-19 vaccine. The study, taken as a whole, reports: In a largely white British group with more females than males, clonal diversity was possibly underestimated.

As to this clone: Its antigen is as yet unknown. One end of the junction does not line up with germline, which may come from a read error.

Germline-derived CDR1 and CDR2 are SGHTA and FQGNSA. This CDR3 has 15 residues. Clones were read by immunoSEQ multiplex PCR, and TCRdb kept only the in-frame ones, dropping some. This table has approximately 80,000 clones, around 85% appearing once. The rearrangement links TRBV7-2 to TRBJ1-1; D possibly corresponds to TRBD1 (6 bases). The sequence was obtained from an adult who received the AZD1222 COVID-19 vaccine. Material: peripheral blood, obtained 28 days after the second AZD1222 dose. The CDR3 here is CASSPDRQMNAEAFF. The DNA for the CDR3 is TGTGCCAGCAGCCCGGACAGACAGATGAACGCTGAAGCTTTCTTT.